This T cell receptor beta chain stems from a study of T cells in Graves' hyperthyroidism and ophthalmopathy. Using RNA transcripts as the source, TCR beta CDR3 regions were amplified. HTBI primers drove first-round RT-PCR of the TCR CDR3. In TCRdb, the multiplex PCR reads were re-called with MiXCR into one record per CDR3 protein. This table has over 350,000 distinct CDR3 sequences, around 20% appearing once. Study conclusions and caveats: It was a median about seven months before onset that the model predicted ophthalmopathy. Blood also held most thyroid clonotypes expanded beyond 0.001.

Per germline, CDR1 SEHNR and CDR2 FQNEAQ (reference sequence). This CDR3 contains 15 residues. Trimming shortened V by 0 bases and J by 5 bases, and 14 bases separated the two germline ends. Uncontrolled infections, other autoimmune diseases, pregnancy or lactation led to exclusion of patients. The authors took PBMCs from 9.5 to 10 ml fresh peripheral blood. On this clonotype: Its antigen remains unknown.

The TCR originated in a man aged 18 to 30 with Graves' ophthalmopathy. Sequenced input: blood. The chain couples TRBV7-9 to TRBJ2-7; no firm D call. The CDR3 region is CASSLAAVTGHEQYF. The CDR3 coding sequence is TGTGCCAGCAGCTTAGCGGCGGTGACCGGCCACGAGCAGTACTTC.